The T cell receptor (beta chain) under discussion was sequenced for a study of cytomegalovirus exposure and HLA in healthy donors. Across the study: Among the roughly 430 genotyped donors, 65% to 85% were placed in the Caucasian-associated ancestry cluster.

The PCR ran on 60 Vbeta and 13 Jbeta primers. Data came from immunoSEQ multiplex PCR; TCRdb stores just in-frame clones and leaves some out. The sample shows hundreds of thousands of clones, less than 85% of them seen only once. CDR1 and CDR2 (germline): MGHRA, YSYEKL. Trimming cost V 1 base and J 4 bases, with 17 bases left between them. The CDR3 runs to 16 residues. Overall study results and limits: Earlier analysis yielded a pattern in which most TCR beta V segments were productive about 87% or about 30% of the time. Compared with the approximately 700-donor mean, an Asian-associated ancestry cluster reportedly had fewer N-insertions, according to a later analysis. The authors reported that TCR beta sequences could predict HLA-A and HLA-B alleles. These predictions were accurate for most subjects in the first cohort.

Of note for this clone: Its antigen is unidentified.

This TCR was sampled from a man aged 18-30 years in good health and CMV-seronegative. Specimen: PBMCs. The J gene is TRBJ2-7, the V gene TRBV4-1, with D perhaps matching TRBD2 (7 bases). The CDR3 region is CASSQGGRGSLYEQYF. CDR3 sequence (DNA): TGCGCCAGCAGCCAAGGGGGGCGGGGGTCCTTATACGAGCAGTACTTC.